This T cell receptor beta chain was sequenced in a study of blood T cell repertoires in COVID-19. Background on the study: From T cells, B-cell-depleted T cells, or PBMCs came the material, which was cDNA or gDNA.

Germline-derived CDR1 and CDR2 are SGHKS and YYEKEE (reference sequence). V was pared by 3 bases and J by 5 bases, with 3 bases of the junction left unmatched. CDR3 length: 15 residues. In the study's own analysis: It was from reference gene primer amplification that nucleated cell counts were estimated. Sequenced by immunoSEQ multiplex PCR; TCRdb stores in-frame clones only, minus some. The V and J calls and the clone size are those of that table, but D and trimming were determined from the DNA. The sample holds about 88,000 clones, roughly nine tenths seen once. The chain has TRBV5-5 and TRBJ1-6; 9 bases line up with TRBD1. The sequenced material came from peripheral blood. The TCR sequence derives from a human donor with active COVID-19. The donor label of this sample is uncertain. CDR3 DNA sequence: TGTGCCAGCAGCTCCGGGACAGGGAATAATTCACCCCTCCACTTT. As protein: CASSSGTGNNSPLHF.